These 14 T cell receptor beta chains came from one sample sequenced in a study of cytomegalovirus exposure and HLA in healthy donors. The PCR ran on 60 Vbeta and 13 Jbeta primers. Method: immunoSEQ multiplex PCR; TCRdb's copy keeps in-frame clones and lacks some. The table has more than 150,000 clones, 75% to 85% seen once. The specimen was PBMCs. These receptors originate from a girl under 10 years old in good health and CMV-seropositive.

The J gene is TRBJ1-1, the V gene TRBV6-1, with D possibly TRBD1 on 5 matching bases. The CDR3 covers 14 residues. The germline V gene has CDR1 MNHNS and CDR2 SASEGT. Trimming pared 2 bases from V and 1 base from J, leaving 8 bases between. CDR3 region: CASSETGPNTEAFF. The CDR3 coding sequence is TGTGCCAGCAGTGAAACAGGACCGAACACTGAAGCTTTCTTT.

The chain combines TRBV7-8 with TRBJ2-7, with 13 nucleotides matching TRBD2. The CDR3 sequence is 14 residues long. The V gene end was trimmed by 5 bases and the J gene end by 5 bases; junction bases not matched to a gene: 3. The germline V gene encodes CDR1 SGHVS and CDR2 FQNEAQ. As DNA, the CDR3 is TGTGCCAGCAGCCATGGGACTAGCGGGAACGAGCAGTACTTC. This encodes CASSHGTSGNEQYF.

The V gene is TRBV7-2, the J gene TRBJ1-5, with no clear D. Germline-derived CDR1 and CDR2 are SGHTA and FQGNSA. Trimming cost V 1 base and J 0 bases, with 7 bases left between them. The CDR3 sequence is 15 residues long. The CDR3 nucleotides are TGTGCCAGCAGCTTAGAACAGCTTAGCAATCAGCCCCAGCATTTT. Its translation: CASSLEQLSNQPQHF.

The chain couples TRBV9 to TRBJ2-5, with 10 bases lining up with TRBD2. Gene TRBJ2-7 matches the end of the DNA better, so the J call may be wrong. Germline-derived CDR1 and CDR2 are SGDLS and YYNGEE. This CDR3 has 14 residues. CDR3 loop: CASSSSGRDYEQYF. The CDR3 DNA sequence: TGTGCCAGCAGCTCAAGCGGGAGGGACTACGAGCAGTACTTC.

This chain uses TRBV5-1 with TRBJ2-1; D is perhaps TRBD2 (5 bases). V was shortened by 0 bases and J by 6 bases, with 10 bases between the two germline ends. The CDR3 has 14 amino acids. Germline V CDR1 and CDR2: SGHRS, YFSETQ. CDR3 in amino acids: CASSLVLEGNEQFF. CDR3 DNA sequence: TGCGCCAGCAGCTTGGTTCTAGAGGGCAATGAGCAGTTCTTC.

The chain carries TRBV15 and TRBJ1-2; D not resolved. The ends were cut back, 5 bases at V and 2 bases at J, with 9 bases in the middle. The CDR3 covers 13 residues. Germline CDR1 LNHNV, CDR2 YYDKDF (reference sequence). This CDR3 reads CATSAGLNYGYTF. The DNA of the CDR3 is TGTGCCACCAGCGCTGGCTTAAACTATGGCTACACCTTC. Full variable domain (rest looked up from reference TRBV15 and TRBJ1-2): DAMVIQNPRYQVTQFGKPVTLSCSQTLNHNVMYWYQQKSSQAPKLLFHYYDKDFNNEADTPDNFQSRRPNTSFCFLDIRSPGLGDTAMYLCATSAGLNYGYTFGSGTRLTVV.

The chain uses TRBV7-3 and TRBJ2-1; 8 bases line up with TRBD2. Germline lookup yields CDR1 SGHTA and CDR2 FQGTGA. This CDR3 is 15 amino acids long. V shed 2 bases and J 2 bases; nucleotides not matched to a gene: 2. CDR3 in amino acids: CASSLLGGAYNEQFF. CDR3 in DNA: TGTGCCAGCAGCTTACTCGGGGGGGCCTACAATGAGCAGTTCTTC. The entire variable domain, with the rest obtained from reference TRBV7-3 and TRBJ2-1, is as follows: GAGVSQTPSNKVTEKGKYVELRCDPISGHTALYWYRQSLGQGPEFLIYFQGTGAADDSGLPNDRFFAVRPEGSVSTLKIQRTERGDSAVYLCASSLLGGAYNEQFFGPGTRLTVL.

The chain links TRBV5-6 to TRBJ1-5, with D possibly being TRBD1 (6 bases). The V and J ends lost 1 base and 2 bases respectively, with 13 bases between them. CDR1 is SGHDT and CDR2 is YYEEEE in the germline V gene. The CDR3 spans 16 residues. CDR3 loop: CASSLRGAGGNQPQHF. The CDR3 region has the DNA TGTGCCAGCAGCTTGCGGGGGGCGGGTGGCAATCAGCCCCAGCATTTT. Filled out from reference TRBV5-6 and TRBJ1-5, the complete variable domain reads DAGVTQSPTHLIKTRGQQVTLRCSPKSGHDTVSWYQQALGQGPQFIFQYYEEEERQRGNFPDRFSGHQFPNYSSELNVNALLLGDSALYLCASSLRGAGGNQPQHFGDGTRLSIL.

The genes are TRBV5-5 and TRBJ2-2; a weak D match, TRBD1 (6 bases). The germline V and J ends were trimmed by 0 bases and 5 bases, with 11 bases remaining between them. Germline CDR1 is SGHKS and CDR2 is YYEKEE (reference sequence). The CDR3 has 15 amino acids. The CDR3 loop reads CASSLVRGGTGELFF. The CDR3 DNA sequence: TGTGCCAGCAGCTTGGTCAGGGGTGGGACCGGGGAGCTGTTTTTT.

This chain joins TRBV10-3 and TRBJ1-6; unclear D gene. Germline loops: CDR1 ENHRY, CDR2 SYGVKD. Trimming removed 0 bases at V and 9 bases at J, with 9 bases between. The CDR3 has 14 amino acids. The CDR3 DNA reads as TGTGCCATCAGTGAGTCGAGGGAGGGTTCACCCCTCCACTTT. Translation gives CAISESREGSPLHF.

The rearrangement joins TRBV12-5 to TRBJ2-5; TRBD2 might be the D (5 bases). The germline CDR1 and CDR2 sequences are LGHNT and FRNRAP. This CDR3 has 15 residues. Trimming shortened V by 5 bases and J by 5 bases, and 18 bases separated the two germline ends. CDR3 coding DNA: TGTGCTAGTGGTCGGGTGTGGGAACGAGGGGAGACCCAGTACTTC. The encoded protein is CASGRVWERGETQYF.

Concerning this clone itself: At one boundary the junction diverges from the germline segment, which might be a read error. The chain joins TRBV30 to TRBJ2-3; 11 nucleotides match TRBD2. This CDR3 comprises 13 residues. CDR1 GTSNPN and CDR2 SVGIG come from the germline V gene (reference sequence). CDR3 coding DNA: TGTGCCTGGAGTGTTGACCCTAGCGGGGGGAGGAATTTT. Amino acids: CAWSVDPSGGRNF.

Here the CDR3 DNA reads TGTGCCAGCAGCCAAGTTGTGGGCCAGGATAACACTGAAGCTTTCTTT. Its protein is CASSQVVGQDNTEAFF. The chain carries TRBV4-2 and TRBJ1-1; D is undetermined. Trimming cost V 1 base and J 2 bases, with 14 bases left between them. This CDR3 region has 16 residues. The germline CDR1 and CDR2 sequences are LGHNA and YNFKEQ.

The gene calls are TRBV4-2 and TRBJ2-3, with TRBD2 matching 10 bases. V dropped 0 bases and J dropped 0; count of bases not matched to a gene: 12. The CDR3 runs 20 residues. Germline CDR1 LGHNA, CDR2 YNFKEQ. Here the CDR3 reads CASSQDSHRPSGGSTDTQYF. Written as DNA, the CDR3 is TGTGCCAGCAGCCAAGATTCCCATCGGCCTAGCGGGGGTAGCACAGATACGCAGTATTTT.